This is a list of T cell receptor beta chains from one sample in a study of T cell changes during pregnancy in multiple sclerosis. Measured with immunoSEQ multiplex PCR; TCRdb has only the in-frame clones, and not every one. The table shows under 55,000 clones, with almost 95% occurring only once. The sample was CD4+ T cells from peripheral blood mononuclear cells, taken in the third trimester of pregnancy. These receptors originate from a female donor with multiple sclerosis, enrolled in a pregnancy study. Each CDR3 is given with its conserved first and last residue. Each record gives: D gene, clone size, J gene, V gene, CDR3 protein, CDR3 DNA. The D gene is left open where the match is weak. Size is omitted from some rows. Given values are once, few, many or a class for expanded clones.

D gene: NA
clone size: NA
J gene: TRBJ2-3
V gene: TRBV6-5
CDR3 protein: CASRLTGSTDTQYF
CDR3 DNA: TGTGCCAGCAGGCTCACAGGGAGCACAGATACGCAGTATTTT

D gene: NA
clone size: NA
J gene: TRBJ2-1
V gene: TRBV5-6
CDR3 protein: CASSFLSSYNEQFF
CDR3 DNA: TGTGCCAGCAGCTTTTTATCGTCCTACAATGAGCAGTTCTTC

D gene: TRBD1
clone size: NA
J gene: TRBJ1-1
V gene: TRBV5-5
CDR3 protein: CASLRGQGDTEAFF
CDR3 DNA: TGTGCCAGCTTGAGGGGACAGGGTGACACTGAAGCTTTCTTT

D gene: NA
clone size: NA
J gene: TRBJ2-3
V gene: TRBV6-6
CDR3 protein: CASSYRGQNVDTQYF
CDR3 DNA: TGTGCCAGCAGTTATCGGGGACAAAACGTGGATACGCAGTATTTT

D gene: NA
clone size: once
J gene: TRBJ2-3
V gene: TRBV7-2
CDR3 protein: CASSLFFRDSSTDTQYF
CDR3 DNA: TGTGCCAGCAGCTTATTCTTCAGGGATTCTAGCACAGATACGCAGTATTTT

D gene: NA
clone size: NA
J gene: TRBJ1-2
V gene: TRBV30
CDR3 protein: CAWNTRGLYGYTF
CDR3 DNA: TGTGCCTGGAATACACGGGGTCTCTATGGCTACACCTTC

D gene: TRBD1
clone size: NA
J gene: TRBJ1-2
V gene: TRBV7-3
CDR3 protein: CASSLTSGQGAGYTF
CDR3 DNA: TGTGCCAGCAGCTTAACGTCGGGACAGGGAGCCGGCTACACCTTC

D gene: NA
clone size: NA
J gene: TRBJ1-4
V gene: TRBV11-3
CDR3 protein: CASSLGGLTNEKLFF
CDR3 DNA: TGTGCCAGCAGCTTGGGGGGACTTACTAATGAAAAACTGTTTTTT

D gene: TRBD1
clone size: NA
J gene: TRBJ1-2
V gene: TRBV27
CDR3 protein: CASSSRDRALYGYTF
CDR3 DNA: TGTGCCAGCAGTAGCCGGGACAGGGCCCTCTATGGCTACACCTTC

D gene: TRBD1
clone size: NA
J gene: TRBJ2-1
V gene: TRBV19
CDR3 protein: CASSTQVQGSEQFF
CDR3 DNA: TGTGCCAGTAGTACCCAAGTACAGGGGAGCGAGCAGTTCTTC

D gene: NA
clone size: NA
J gene: TRBJ1-5
V gene: TRBV1
CDR3 protein: CTSSLVMPGDRFNQPQHF
CDR3 DNA: TGCACCAGCAGCCTTGTCATGCCAGGGGACAGGTTCAATCAGCCCCAGCATTTT

D gene: TRBD2
clone size: NA
J gene: TRBJ2-3
V gene: TRBV19
CDR3 protein: CASSIGAGAQDTQYF
CDR3 DNA: TGTGCCAGTAGTATAGGAGCGGGGGCACAAGATACGCAGTATTTT